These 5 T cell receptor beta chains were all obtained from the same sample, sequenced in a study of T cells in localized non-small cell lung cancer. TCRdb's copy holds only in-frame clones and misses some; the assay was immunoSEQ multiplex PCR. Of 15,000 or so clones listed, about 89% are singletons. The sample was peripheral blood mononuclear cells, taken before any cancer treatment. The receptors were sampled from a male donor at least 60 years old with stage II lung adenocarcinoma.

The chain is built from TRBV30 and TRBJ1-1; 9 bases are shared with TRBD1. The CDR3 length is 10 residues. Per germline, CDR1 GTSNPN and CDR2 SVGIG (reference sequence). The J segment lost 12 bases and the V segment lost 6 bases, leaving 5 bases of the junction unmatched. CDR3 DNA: TGTGCCTGTTCACAGGGGGCGACTTTCTTT. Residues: CACSQGATFF.

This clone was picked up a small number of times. In DNA form, the CDR3 reads TGTGCCAGCAGTTTGGGAGTACGGGGGGGACAGGGAAGGAACGAGCAGTACTTC. Translated, it gives CASSLGVRGGQGRNEQYF. The J gene is TRBJ2-7, the V gene TRBV28; perhaps TRBD1 as D (9 bases). This CDR3 has 18 amino acids. The V and J ends lost 3 bases and 5 bases respectively, with 26 bases between them. Germline V gene data show CDR1 as MDHEN and CDR2 as SYDVKM.

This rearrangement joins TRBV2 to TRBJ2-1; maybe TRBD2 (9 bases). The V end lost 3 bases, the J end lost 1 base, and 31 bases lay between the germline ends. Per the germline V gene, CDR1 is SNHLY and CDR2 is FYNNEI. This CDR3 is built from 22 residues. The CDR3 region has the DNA TGTGCCAGCAGTGATACCTGGACAGGGATCGGCGGGAGGGAAATTTCCTACAATGAGCAGTTCTTC. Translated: CASSDTWTGIGGREISYNEQFF.

CDR3 loop: CASRGGGEGNQPQHF. The CDR3 DNA is TGTGCCAGCAGAGGGGGGGGCGAAGGCAATCAGCCCCAGCATTTT. V and J are TRBV28 and TRBJ1-5; possible D gene TRBD1, 6 bases. Germline loops: CDR1 MDHEN, CDR2 SYDVKM. Trimming cost V 6 bases and J 2 bases, with 14 bases left between them. The CDR3 is 15 amino acids.

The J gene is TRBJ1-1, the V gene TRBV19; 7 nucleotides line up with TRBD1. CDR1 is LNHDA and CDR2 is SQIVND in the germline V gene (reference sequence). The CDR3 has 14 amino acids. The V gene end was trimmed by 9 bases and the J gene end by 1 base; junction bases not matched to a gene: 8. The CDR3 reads CASMTDRKNTEAFF. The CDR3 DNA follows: TGTGCCAGCATGACGGACAGGAAGAACACTGAAGCTTTCTTT.